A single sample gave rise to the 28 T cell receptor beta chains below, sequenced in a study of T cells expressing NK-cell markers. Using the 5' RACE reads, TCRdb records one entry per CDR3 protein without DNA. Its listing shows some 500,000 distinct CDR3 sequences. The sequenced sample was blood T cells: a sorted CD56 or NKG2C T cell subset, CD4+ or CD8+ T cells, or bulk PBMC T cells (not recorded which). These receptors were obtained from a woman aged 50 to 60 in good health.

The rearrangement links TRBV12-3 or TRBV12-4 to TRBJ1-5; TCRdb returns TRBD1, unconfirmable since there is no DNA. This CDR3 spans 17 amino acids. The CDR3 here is CASRSSQTGALNQPQHF.

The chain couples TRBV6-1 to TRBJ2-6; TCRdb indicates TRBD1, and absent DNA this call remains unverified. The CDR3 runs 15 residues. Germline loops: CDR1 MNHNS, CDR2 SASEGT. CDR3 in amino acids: CASSWGKAGANVLTF.

The CDR3 reads CASSPWRATLSYNEQFF. J is TRBJ2-1 and V is TRBV11-2; absent DNA, TCRdb's TRBD2 call cannot be checked. Germline V gene lookup returns CDR1 SGHAT and CDR2 FQNNGV. The CDR3 covers 17 residues.

The CDR3 loop is CASSKVGPPRGTSEGEQYF. This rearrangement joins TRBV21-1 to TRBJ2-7; TCRdb calls TRBD2, which cannot be checked without DNA. TRBV21-1 is reported as a pseudogene. The length of the CDR3 is 19 residues.

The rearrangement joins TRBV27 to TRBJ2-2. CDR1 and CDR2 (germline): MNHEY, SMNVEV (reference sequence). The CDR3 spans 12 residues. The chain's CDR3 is CASNAWGGELFF.

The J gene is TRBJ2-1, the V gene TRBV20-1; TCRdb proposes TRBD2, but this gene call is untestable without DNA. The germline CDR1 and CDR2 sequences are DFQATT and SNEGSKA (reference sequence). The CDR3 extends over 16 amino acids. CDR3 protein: CSARDTSGRIINEQFF.

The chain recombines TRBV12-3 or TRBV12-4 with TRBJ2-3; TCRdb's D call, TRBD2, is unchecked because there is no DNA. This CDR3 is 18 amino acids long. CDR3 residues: CASSLTFGPAPHTDTQYF.

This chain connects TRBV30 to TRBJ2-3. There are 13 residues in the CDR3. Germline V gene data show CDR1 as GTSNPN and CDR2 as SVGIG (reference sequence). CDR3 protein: CAWSTWATDTQYF.

The CDR3 reads CASSQRRPDNEKLFF. V usage is TRBV3-1 and J usage is TRBJ1-4. Germline V CDR1 and CDR2: LGHDT, YNNKEL (reference sequence). CDR3 length: 15 residues.

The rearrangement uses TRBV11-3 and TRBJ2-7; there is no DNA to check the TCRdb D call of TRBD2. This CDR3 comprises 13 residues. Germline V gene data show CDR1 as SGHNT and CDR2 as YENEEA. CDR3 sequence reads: CASLARAGYEQYF.

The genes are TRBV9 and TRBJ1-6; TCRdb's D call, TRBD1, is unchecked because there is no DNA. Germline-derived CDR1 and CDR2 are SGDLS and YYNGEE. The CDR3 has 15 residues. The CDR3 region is CASSEATEDNSPLHF. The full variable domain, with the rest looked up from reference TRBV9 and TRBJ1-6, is DSGVTQTPKHLITATGQRVTLRCSPRSGDLSVYWYQQSLDQGLQFLIQYYNGEERAKGNILERFSAQQFPDLHSELNLSSLELGDSALYFCASSEATEDNSPLHFGNGTRLTVT.

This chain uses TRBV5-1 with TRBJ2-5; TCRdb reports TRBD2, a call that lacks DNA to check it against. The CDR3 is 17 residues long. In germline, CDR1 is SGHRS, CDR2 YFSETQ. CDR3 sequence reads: CASSLDRSGGSGETQYF.

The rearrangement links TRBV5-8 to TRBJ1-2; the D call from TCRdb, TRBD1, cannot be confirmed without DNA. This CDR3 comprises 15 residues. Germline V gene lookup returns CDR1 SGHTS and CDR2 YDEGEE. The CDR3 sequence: CASSLGQAANYGYTF.

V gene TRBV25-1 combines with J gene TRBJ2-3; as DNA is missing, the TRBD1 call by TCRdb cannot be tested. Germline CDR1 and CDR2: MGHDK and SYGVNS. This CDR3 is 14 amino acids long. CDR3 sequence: CASRGRGLADTQYF.

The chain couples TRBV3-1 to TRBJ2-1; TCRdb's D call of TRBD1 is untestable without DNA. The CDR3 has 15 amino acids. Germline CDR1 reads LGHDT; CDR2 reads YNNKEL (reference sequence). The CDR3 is CASSHPGRPNNEQFF.

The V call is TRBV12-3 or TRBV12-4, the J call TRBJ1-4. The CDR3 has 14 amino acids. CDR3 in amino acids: CASSSFREAEKLFF.

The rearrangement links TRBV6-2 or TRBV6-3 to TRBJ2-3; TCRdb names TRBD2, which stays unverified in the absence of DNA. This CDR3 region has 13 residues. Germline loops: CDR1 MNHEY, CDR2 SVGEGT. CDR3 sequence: CASTEEITDTQYF.

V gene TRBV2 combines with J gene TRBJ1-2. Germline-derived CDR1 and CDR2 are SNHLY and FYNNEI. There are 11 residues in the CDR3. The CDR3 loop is CASSVPYGYTF.

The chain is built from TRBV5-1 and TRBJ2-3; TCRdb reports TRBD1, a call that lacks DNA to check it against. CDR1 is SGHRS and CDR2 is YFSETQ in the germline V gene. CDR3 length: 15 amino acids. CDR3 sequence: CASSLETGPTDTQYF.

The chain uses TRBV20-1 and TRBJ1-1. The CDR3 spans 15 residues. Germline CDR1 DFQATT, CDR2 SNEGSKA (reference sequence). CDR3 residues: CSARGVRGRATEAFF.

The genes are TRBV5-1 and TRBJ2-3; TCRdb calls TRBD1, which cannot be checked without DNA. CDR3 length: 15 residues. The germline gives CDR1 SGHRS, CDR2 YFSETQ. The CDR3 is CASSSRLAREDTQYF.

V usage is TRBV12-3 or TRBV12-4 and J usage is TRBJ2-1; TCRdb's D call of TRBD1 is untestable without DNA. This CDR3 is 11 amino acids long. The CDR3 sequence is CASSFTDRKFF.

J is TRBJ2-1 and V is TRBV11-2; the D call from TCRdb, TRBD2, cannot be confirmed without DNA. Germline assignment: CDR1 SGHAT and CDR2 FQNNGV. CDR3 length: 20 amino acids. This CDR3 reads CASSFPRRASGRGVHNEQFF.

The CDR3 region is CASSLVAGEVTDTQYF. The chain employs TRBV7-2 and TRBJ2-3; the D gene TCRdb calls, TRBD2, cannot be checked with no DNA. This CDR3 contains 16 residues. Germline-derived CDR1 and CDR2 are SGHTA and FQGNSA.

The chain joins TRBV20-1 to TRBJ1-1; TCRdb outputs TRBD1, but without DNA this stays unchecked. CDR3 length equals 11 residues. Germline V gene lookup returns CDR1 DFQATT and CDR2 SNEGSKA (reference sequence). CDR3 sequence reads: CSAPGQGKAFF.

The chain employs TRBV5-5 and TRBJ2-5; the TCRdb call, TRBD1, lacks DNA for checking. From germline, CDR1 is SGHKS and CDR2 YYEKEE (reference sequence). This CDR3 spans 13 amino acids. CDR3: CASSTRDRETQYF.

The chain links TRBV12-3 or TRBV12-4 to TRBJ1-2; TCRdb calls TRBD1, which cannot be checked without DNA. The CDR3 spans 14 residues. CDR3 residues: CASSLPGTGHGYTF.

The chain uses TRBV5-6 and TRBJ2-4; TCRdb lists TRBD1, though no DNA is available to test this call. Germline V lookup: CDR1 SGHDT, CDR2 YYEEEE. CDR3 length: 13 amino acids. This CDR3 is CASSLRGLDIQYF.